This entry features one TCR beta chain sequence. This clonotype was seen repeatedly, ten times or more. There is no known antigen for this receptor. The record has no base qualities; no much larger clone is one base away. This entry belongs to a study of human T cells and chemical hapten exposure (dated by TCRdb to about 2021). Some background on the complete study: For sensitization, 2% DPC in acetone was applied to a roughly 2 cm by roughly 2 cm area of upper inner arm skin. Patch tests used Finn chambers with 0.01% DPC on the upper back, scored after 6 days by International Contact Dermatitis Research Group standards. This study followed changes in the peripheral blood TCR repertoire in vivo during primary and secondary sensitization of alopecia patients to the hapten diphenylcyclopropenone (DPC). About 29 alopecia patients gave blood for TCR sequencing at one to four time points (pre-sensitization, 2, 6 and 24 weeks). The libraries were sequenced as a pool, and the TCR yield per sample differed mostly because of small variations in library volumes within the pool. Patients additionally received weekly therapeutic DPC doses to the scalp throughout the roughly 26-week study period. Blood samples were taken from patients before sensitization (week 0) and at 2, 6 and about 24 weeks after DPC sensitization. The patient cohort, mostly female, included alopecia areata with under or over 50% scalp involvement, alopecia totalis and alopecia universalis. The investigation overall reported the following: Patch test score was positively correlated with the number of PT1 expanded TCRs, with significance at thresholds 8, 16 and 32 but not at 4. Expanded TCRs formed significantly more large CDR3 similarity clusters than pre-sensitization or healthy control sets, consistent with antigen-driven responses. No change with DPC sensitization was found in the number of TCRs above 1 in 1000 frequency, and no evidence of global repertoire structure alterations was found. Alopecia, a presumed autoimmune disease, was present in all patients, so the immune response of the patients might differ from that of healthy individuals. After repeated subsampling, changes were observed in the strength of the expansion versus patch-test correlation and in the threshold at which the correlation became significant.

CDR1 and CDR2, per the germline V gene, are SGHVS and FQNEAQ. Clipping removes 5 bases from V and 0 bases from J, with 9 as the unmatched junction base count. There are 17 amino acids in the CDR3, from cysteine to phenylalanine inclusive. This entry keeps only the CDR3 DNA: 51 bases, framed from base 1. This specimen's time point label, interpreted: patch test 3, about 24 weeks after DPC sensitization. Interpreted using the paper, the treatment or condition label stands for: therapeutic diphenylcyclopropenone sensitization with weekly scalp DPC. At each patch-test visit, blood was drawn before the patch test was applied. Patients were considered eligible if aged 18 to 70, diagnosed with alopecia and deemed suitable for DPC therapy, and patients were excluded if pregnant. Unfractionated whole blood was collected in Tempus Blood RNA tubes, and total RNA was extracted from that blood. Preparation of the library involved RACE. The sequencing machine was a NextSeq 500. During library preparation, unique molecular identifiers were attached to individual cDNA molecules so that TCRs could be counted quantitatively and reproducibly. For every blood RNA sample, sequencing covered both the TCR alpha and TCR beta chains. The authors' pipeline ran thus. A median of about 100,000 TCRs per sample was observed, with a range of about 23,224 to 750,000. V, J and CDR3 annotation of the TCR reads was carried out using the Decombinator software suite. For PS versus PT1 abundance plots, all samples were subsampled to the same number of TCRs (28,000). Expanded TCRs were defined as absent before sensitization and observed at least eight times at the 2-week time point. Clones were called with MiXCR by TCRdb after fastp trimmed the public reads at Q25, and only in-frame beta chains were retained. Every CDR3 protein is listed once, alongside the most common genes and DNA of its rows. TCRdb, not the original authors, processed these V and J calls. This sample is represented by roughly 62,000 distinct CDR3 sequences; around an eighth of them were singletons. Roughly 2.4% of the sample is taken by the ten largest.

This sample comprised whole blood, obtained in connection with sensitization to the hapten diphenylcyclopropenone (DPC). This sequence originates from a man aged 25 to 40 with alopecia areata. Some clones in this sample may be carry-over from other donors' samples. The chain was built from TRBV7-8 and TRBJ2-3; TRBD2 lines up with 9 middle nucleotides. The encoded CDR3 is CASSPSGGRSSTDTQYF. The DNA reads as follows: TGTGCCAGCAGCCCGAGCGGGGGGCGAAGTAGCACAGATACGCAGTATTTT.